Below are 4 T cell receptor beta chains sequenced from a single sample in a study of T-cell memory formation after mild COVID-19. One entry per CDR3 protein results from TCRdb running MiXCR on the 5' RACE reads. The sample contains hundreds of thousands of distinct CDR3 sequences, roughly an eighth of which appear only once. Sequenced sample: PBMCs or a T cell subset sorted from them (not recorded which). These receptors were obtained from a man younger than 35 who had mild COVID-19 (a few samples of this study predate the infection). Cell type and time point are not known.

The genes are TRBV21-1 and TRBJ2-7; the table gives TRBD1 as D, unverified against the DNA. TRBV21-1 is a pseudogene locus. The CDR3 consists of 16 residues. The DNA for the CDR3 is TGTGCCAGCATCACATACCGGGACAGGGAAAAACGCGAGCAGTACGTC. This codes for CASITYRDREKREQYV.

The table lists this clonotype with many counts. The V call is TRBV7-9, the J call TRBJ2-2; D is possibly TRBD2 (5 bases). Germline CDR1 is SEHNR and CDR2 is FQNEAQ (reference sequence). Deletions cut 8 bases from V and 5 bases from J, with 9 bases between. The CDR3 length is 12 residues. The CDR3 DNA is TGTGCCAGCCTTTCGGGGACCGGGGAGCTGTTTTTT. This gives the protein CASLSGTGELFF.

The table lists this clonotype with many counts. The rearrangement uses TRBV4-3 and TRBJ2-7, with D possibly matching TRBD2 (5 bases). The CDR3 has 14 residues. From germline, CDR1 is LGHNA and CDR2 YSLEER. Trimming pared 4 bases from V and 3 bases from J, leaving 13 bases between. The CDR3 nucleotides are TGCGCCAGCAGCCCCCAGCGAGGAGGCTACGAGCAGTACTTC. Amino acids: CASSPQRGGYEQYF.

This clonotype was seen a few times. The chain has TRBV14 and TRBJ2-3; no clear D. Germline-derived CDR1 and CDR2 are SGHDN and FVKESK. The CDR3 length is 15 residues. The germline V and J ends were trimmed by 4 bases and 0 bases, with 11 bases remaining between them. The DNA for the CDR3 is TGTGCCAGCAGCCCAGCCGGCTCTAGCACAGATACGCAGTATTTT. Protein product: CASSPAGSSTDTQYF.